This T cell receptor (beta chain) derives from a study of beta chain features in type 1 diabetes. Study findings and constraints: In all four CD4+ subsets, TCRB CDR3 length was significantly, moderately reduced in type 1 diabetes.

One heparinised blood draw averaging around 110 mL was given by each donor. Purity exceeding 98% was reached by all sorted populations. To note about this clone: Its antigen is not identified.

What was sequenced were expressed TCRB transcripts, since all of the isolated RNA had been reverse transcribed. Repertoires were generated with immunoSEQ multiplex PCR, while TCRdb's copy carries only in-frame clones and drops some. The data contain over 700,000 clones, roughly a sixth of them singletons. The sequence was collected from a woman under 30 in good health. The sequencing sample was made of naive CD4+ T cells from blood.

The CDR3 nucleotides read TGTGCCAGCAGCGCCGGGACTAGCCGAACTAGCACAGATACGCAGTATTTT. Translation gives CASSAGTSRTSTDTQYF. The chain employs TRBV7-2 and TRBJ2-3; 9 bases align to TRBD2. Germline CDR1 and CDR2: SGHTA and FQGNSA. The junction had 9 bases not matched to a gene; V was cut back by 5 bases and J by 0 bases. The CDR3 runs to 17 residues.